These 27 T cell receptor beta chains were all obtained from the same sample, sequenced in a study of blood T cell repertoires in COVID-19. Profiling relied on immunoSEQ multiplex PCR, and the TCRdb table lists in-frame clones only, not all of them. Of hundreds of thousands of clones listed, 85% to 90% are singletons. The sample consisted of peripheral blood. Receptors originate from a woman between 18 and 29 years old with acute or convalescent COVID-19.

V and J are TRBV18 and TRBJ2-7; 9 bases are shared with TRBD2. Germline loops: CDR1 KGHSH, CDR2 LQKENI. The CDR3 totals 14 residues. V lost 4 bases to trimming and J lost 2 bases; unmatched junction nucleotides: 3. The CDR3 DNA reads TGTGCCAGCTCACAGACTAGCGGAACCTACGAGCAGTACTTC. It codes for CASSQTSGTYEQYF.

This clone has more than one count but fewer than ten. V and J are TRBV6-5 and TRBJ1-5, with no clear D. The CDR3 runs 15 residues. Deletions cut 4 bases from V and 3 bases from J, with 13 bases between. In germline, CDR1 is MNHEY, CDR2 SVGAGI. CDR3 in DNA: TGTGCCAGCAGTTCGGGAGGAGACTACAATCAGCCCCAGCATTTT. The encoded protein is CASSSGGDYNQPQHF.

This chain's CDR3 is CASSFNVGGGAYQPQHF. The CDR3 nucleotides read TGTGCCAGCAGTTTTAACGTCGGAGGGGGCGCCTATCAGCCCCAGCATTTT. This sequence joins TRBV28 and TRBJ1-5; 7 nucleotides match TRBD1. The CDR3 is 17 amino acids. Germline CDR1 MDHEN, CDR2 SYDVKM. With V trimmed by 3 bases and J by 5 bases, 13 bases remained unmatched. The full variable domain, completed using reference TRBV28 and TRBJ1-5, is DVKVTQSSRYLVKRTGEKVFLECVQDMDHENMFWYRQDPGLGLRLIYFSYDVKMKEKGDIPEGYSVSREKKERFSLILESASTNQTSMYLCASSFNVGGGAYQPQHFGDGTRLSIL.

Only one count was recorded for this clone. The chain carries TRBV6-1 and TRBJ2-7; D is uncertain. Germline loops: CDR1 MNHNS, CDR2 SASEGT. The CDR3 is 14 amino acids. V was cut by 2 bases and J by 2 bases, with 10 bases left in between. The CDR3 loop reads CASSENPSTYEQYF. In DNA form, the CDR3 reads TGTGCCAGCAGTGAAAACCCCTCTACCTACGAGCAGTACTTC.

CDR3: CASSEIWTGAGNTEAFF. The CDR3 nucleotides read TGTGCCAGCAGTGAAATCTGGACAGGGGCTGGGAACACTGAAGCTTTCTTT. This rearrangement joins TRBV6-1 to TRBJ1-1, with 9 bases aligning to TRBD1. CDR3 length: 17 amino acids. Per germline, CDR1 MNHNS and CDR2 SASEGT. Trimming removed 2 bases from V and 1 base from J; junction bases left unmatched: 8.

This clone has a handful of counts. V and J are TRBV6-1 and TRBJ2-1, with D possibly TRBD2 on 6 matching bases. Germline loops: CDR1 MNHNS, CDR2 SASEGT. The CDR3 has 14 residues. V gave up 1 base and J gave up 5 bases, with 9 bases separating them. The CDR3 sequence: CASSEVGGNNEQFF. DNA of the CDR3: TGTGCCAGCAGTGAAGTCGGGGGTAACAATGAGCAGTTCTTC.

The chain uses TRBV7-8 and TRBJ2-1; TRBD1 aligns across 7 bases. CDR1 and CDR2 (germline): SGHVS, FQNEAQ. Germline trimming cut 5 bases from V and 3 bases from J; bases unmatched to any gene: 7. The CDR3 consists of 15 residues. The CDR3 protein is CASSEDREFYNEQFF. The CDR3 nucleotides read TGTGCCAGCAGCGAAGACAGGGAATTCTACAATGAGCAGTTCTTC.

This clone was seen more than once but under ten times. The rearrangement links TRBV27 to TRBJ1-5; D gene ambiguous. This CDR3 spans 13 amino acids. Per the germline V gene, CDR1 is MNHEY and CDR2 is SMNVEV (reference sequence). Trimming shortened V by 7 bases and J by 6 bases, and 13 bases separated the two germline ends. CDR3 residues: CASTNSVSQPQHF. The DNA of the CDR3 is TGTGCCAGCACGAACAGTGTGTCTCAGCCCCAGCATTTT.

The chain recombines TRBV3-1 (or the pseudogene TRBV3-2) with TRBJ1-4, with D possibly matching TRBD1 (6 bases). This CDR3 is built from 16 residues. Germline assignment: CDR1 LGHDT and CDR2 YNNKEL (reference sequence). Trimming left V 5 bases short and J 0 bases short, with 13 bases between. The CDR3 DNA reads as TGTGCCAGCAGCATCACAGGGTTGGCAACTAATGAAAAACTGTTTTTT. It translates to CASSITGLATNEKLFF.

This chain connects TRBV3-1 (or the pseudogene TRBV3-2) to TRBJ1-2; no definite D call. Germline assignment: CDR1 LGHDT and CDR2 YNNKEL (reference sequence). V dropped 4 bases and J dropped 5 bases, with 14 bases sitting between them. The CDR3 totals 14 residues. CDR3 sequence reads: CASSPQAVPYGYTF. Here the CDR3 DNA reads TGTGCCAGCAGCCCCCAGGCAGTACCTTATGGCTACACCTTC.

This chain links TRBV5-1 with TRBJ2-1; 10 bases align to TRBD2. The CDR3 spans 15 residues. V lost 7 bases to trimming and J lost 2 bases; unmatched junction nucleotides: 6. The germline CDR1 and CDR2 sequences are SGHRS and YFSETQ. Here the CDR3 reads CASQILAGAYNEQFF. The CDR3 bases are TGCGCCAGCCAAATCCTAGCGGGGGCCTACAATGAGCAGTTCTTC.

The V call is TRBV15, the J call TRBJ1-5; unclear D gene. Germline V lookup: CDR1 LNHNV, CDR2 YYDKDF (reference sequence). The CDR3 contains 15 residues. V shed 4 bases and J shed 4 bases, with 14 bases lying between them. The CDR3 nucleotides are TGTGCCACCAGCACCCGGATGGGAGGAAATCAGCCCCAGCATTTT. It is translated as CATSTRMGGNQPQHF.

The DNA for the CDR3 is TGCGCCAGCAGCCAAGATTTCCAAGGGGACAGCCCCTACAATGAGCAGTTCTTC. It codes for CASSQDFQGDSPYNEQFF. The chain carries TRBV4-1 and TRBJ2-1, with 7 bases identical to TRBD1. The germline V gene has CDR1 MGHRA and CDR2 YSYEKL. J gave up 2 bases and V 0 bases, and 10 bases lay outside the gene matches. The CDR3 contains 18 residues.

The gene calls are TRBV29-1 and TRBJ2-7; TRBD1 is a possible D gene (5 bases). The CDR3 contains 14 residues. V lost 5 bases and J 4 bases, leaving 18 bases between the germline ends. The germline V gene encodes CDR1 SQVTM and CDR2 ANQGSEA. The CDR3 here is CSVLTASKLYEQYF. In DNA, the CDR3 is TGCAGCGTTTTGACAGCTTCAAAACTATACGAGCAGTACTTC.

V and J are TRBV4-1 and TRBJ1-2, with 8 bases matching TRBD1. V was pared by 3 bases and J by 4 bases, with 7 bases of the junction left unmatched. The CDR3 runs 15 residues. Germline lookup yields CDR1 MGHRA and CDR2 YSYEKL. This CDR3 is CASSHPGQGAYGYTF. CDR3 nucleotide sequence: TGCGCCAGCAGCCACCCCGGACAGGGCGCCTATGGCTACACCTTC.

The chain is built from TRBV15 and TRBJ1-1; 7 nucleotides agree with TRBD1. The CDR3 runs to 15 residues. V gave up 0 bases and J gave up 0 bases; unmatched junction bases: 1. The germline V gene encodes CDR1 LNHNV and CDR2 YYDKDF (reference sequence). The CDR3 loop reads CATSRDTGVNTEAFF. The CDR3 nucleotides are TGTGCCACCAGCAGAGATACAGGGGTGAACACTGAAGCTTTCTTT.

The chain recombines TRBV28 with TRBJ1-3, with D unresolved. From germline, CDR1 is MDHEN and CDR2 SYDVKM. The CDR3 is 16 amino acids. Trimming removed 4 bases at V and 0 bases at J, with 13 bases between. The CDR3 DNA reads TGTGCCAGCAGTTCCCGCCCCTACAGCTCTGGAAACACCATATATTTT. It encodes CASSSRPYSSGNTIYF.

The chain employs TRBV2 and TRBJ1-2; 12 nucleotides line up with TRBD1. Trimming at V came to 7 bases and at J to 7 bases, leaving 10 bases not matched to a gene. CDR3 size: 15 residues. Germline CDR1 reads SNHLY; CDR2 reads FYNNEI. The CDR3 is CASTLPGQGAVGYTF. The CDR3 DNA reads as TGTGCCAGCACTTTACCGGGACAGGGGGCGGTTGGCTACACCTTC.

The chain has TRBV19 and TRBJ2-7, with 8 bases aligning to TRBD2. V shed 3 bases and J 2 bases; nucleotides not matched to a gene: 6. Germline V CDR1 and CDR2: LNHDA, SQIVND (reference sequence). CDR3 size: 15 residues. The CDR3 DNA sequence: TGTGCCAGTAGTATCGGGAGGGCTATACCCTACGAGCAGTACTTC. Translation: CASSIGRAIPYEQYF.

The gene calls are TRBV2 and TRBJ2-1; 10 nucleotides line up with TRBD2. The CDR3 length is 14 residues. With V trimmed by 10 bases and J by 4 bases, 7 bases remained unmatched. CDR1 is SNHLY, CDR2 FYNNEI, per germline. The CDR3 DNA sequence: TGTGCCACCACTAGCGGGGTTAAATACAATGAGCAGTTCTTC. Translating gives CATTSGVKYNEQFF.

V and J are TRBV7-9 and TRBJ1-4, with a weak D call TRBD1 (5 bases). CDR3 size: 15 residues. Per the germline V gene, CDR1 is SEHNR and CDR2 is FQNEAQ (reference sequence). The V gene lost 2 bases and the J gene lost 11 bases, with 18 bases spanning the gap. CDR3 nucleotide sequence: TGTGCCAGCAGCTTACCGGGGGAGACCCATCGGAAACTGTTTTTT. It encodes CASSLPGETHRKLFF.

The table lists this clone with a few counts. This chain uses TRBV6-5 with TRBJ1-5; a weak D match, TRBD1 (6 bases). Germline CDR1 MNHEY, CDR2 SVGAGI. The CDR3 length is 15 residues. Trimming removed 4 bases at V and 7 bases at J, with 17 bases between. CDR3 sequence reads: CASSSQGSLQQPQHF. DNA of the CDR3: TGTGCCAGCAGTTCGCAGGGGTCCCTTCAGCAGCCCCAGCATTTT.

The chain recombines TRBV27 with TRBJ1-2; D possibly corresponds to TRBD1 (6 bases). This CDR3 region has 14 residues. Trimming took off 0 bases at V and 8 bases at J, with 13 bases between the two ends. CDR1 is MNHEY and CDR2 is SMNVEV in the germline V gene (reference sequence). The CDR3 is CASSLSIRTVGYTF. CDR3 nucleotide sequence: TGTGCCAGCAGTTTATCGATCAGGACAGTAGGCTACACCTTC.

In DNA form, the CDR3 reads TGTGCCATCAGTGAAATAGCGGGGGGGGCCTACGAGCAGTACTTC. This encodes CAISEIAGGAYEQYF. The genes are TRBV10-3 and TRBJ2-7, with TRBD2 identical over 11 bases. This CDR3 has 15 amino acids. CDR1 is ENHRY, CDR2 SYGVKD, per germline. V dropped 3 bases and J dropped 2; count of bases not matched to a gene: 3.

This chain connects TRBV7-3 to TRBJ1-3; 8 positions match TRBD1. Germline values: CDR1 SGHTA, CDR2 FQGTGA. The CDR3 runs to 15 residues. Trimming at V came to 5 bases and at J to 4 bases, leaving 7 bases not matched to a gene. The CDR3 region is CASSIRTGPGNTIYF. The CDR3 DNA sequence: TGTGCCAGCAGCATCCGGACAGGGCCCGGAAACACCATATATTTT.

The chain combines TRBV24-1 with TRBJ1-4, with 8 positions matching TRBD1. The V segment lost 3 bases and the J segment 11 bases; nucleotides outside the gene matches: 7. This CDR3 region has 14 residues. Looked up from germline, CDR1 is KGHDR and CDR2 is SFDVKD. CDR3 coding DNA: TGTGCCACCAGTGATACAGGGGGGTCCGCGAAACTGTTTTTT. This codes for CATSDTGGSAKLFF.

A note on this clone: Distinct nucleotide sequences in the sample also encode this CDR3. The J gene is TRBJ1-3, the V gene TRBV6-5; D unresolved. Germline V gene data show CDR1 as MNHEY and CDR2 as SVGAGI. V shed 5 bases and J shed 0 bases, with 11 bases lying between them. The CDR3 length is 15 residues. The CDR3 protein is CASSPTRGSGNTIYF. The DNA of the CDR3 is TGTGCCAGCAGTCCGACCCGGGGCTCTGGAAACACCATATATTTT.